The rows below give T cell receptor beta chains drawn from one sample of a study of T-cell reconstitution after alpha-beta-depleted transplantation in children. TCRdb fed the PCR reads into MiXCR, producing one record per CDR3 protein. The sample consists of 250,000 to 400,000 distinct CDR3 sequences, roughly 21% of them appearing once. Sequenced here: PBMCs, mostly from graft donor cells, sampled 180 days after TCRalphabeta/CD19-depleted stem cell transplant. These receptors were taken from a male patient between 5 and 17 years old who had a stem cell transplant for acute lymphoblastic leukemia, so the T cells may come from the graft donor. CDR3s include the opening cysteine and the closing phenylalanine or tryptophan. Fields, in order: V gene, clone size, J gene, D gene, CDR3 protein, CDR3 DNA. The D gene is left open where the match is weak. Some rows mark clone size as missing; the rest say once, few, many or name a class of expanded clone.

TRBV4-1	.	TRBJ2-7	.	CASSPPSALPLYEQYF	TGCGCCAGCAGCCCTCCGAGCGCCCTCCCCCTCTACGAGCAGTACTTC
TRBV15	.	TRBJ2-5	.	CATSPGAGKTQYF	TGTGCCACCAGCCCAGGGGCGGGGAAGACCCAGTACTTC
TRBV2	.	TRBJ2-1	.	CASSWVDMVSNEQFF	TGTGCCAGCAGCTGGGTCGACATGGTTTCCAATGAGCAGTTCTTC
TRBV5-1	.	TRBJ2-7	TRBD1	CASSLETGGGDEQYF	TGCGCCAGCAGCTTGGAGACAGGGGGAGGTGACGAGCAGTACTTC
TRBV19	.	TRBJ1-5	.	CASSISTHLNQPQHF	TGTGCCAGTAGTATCTCTACACATCTCAATCAGCCCCAGCATTTT
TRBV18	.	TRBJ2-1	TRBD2	CASSPLSGSRYNEQFF	TGTGCCAGCTCACCCCTAAGCGGGAGTCGGTACAATGAGCAGTTCTTC
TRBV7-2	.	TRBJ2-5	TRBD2	CASSLGSGRARETQYF	TGTGCCAGCAGCTTAGGGAGCGGGAGGGCCAGAGAGACCCAGTACTTC
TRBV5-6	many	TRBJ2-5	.	CASSFSGETQYF	TGTGCCAGCAGCTTCTCCGGAGAGACCCAGTACTTC
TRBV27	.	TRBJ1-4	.	CAISPDTSTNEKLFF	TGTGCCATCAGTCCGGACACATCAACTAATGAAAAACTGTTTTTT
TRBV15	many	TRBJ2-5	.	CATSNYVGAQETQYF	TGTGCCACCAGCAACTACGTAGGGGCCCAAGAGACCCAGTACTTC
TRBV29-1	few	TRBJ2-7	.	CSAAGAGAYEQYF	TGCAGCGCCGCAGGGGCAGGGGCGTACGAGCAGTACTTC
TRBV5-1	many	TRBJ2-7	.	CASSLTGTYYEQYF	TGCGCCAGCAGCTTGACCGGGACTTACTACGAGCAGTACTTC
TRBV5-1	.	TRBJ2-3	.	CASTLPDPDTQYF	TGCGCCAGCACCCTTCCGGACCCAGATACGCAGTATTTT
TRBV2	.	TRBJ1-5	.	CATRGTISQPQHF	TGTGCCACCAGGGGTACTATCTCTCAGCCCCAGCATTTT